The next 19 T cell receptor beta chains were all read from a single sample in a study of cytomegalovirus exposure and HLA in healthy donors. The PCR ran on 60 Vbeta and 13 Jbeta primers. Using immunoSEQ multiplex PCR, the repertoire was profiled, and TCRdb retains in-frame clones only, with some absent. The data hold 150,000 to 200,000 clones, with 77% observed a single time. The source material was PBMCs. Source of these receptors: a woman younger than 45 in good health and CMV-seronegative.

This clone came up once. The rearrangement links TRBV19 to TRBJ1-1; D unclear. V lost 10 bases and J 3 bases, leaving 12 bases between the germline ends. CDR1 is LNHDA and CDR2 is SQIVND in the germline V gene (reference sequence). The CDR3 has 12 amino acids. In nucleotides, the CDR3 is TGTGCCACCTCAGGACTGTACACTGAAGCTTTCTTT. Translation gives CATSGLYTEAFF. The full variable domain, with the rest looked up from reference TRBV19 and TRBJ1-1, is DGGITQSPKYLFRKEGQNVTLSCEQNLNHDAMYWYRQDPGQGLRLIYYSQIVNDFQKGDIAEGYSVSREKKESFPLTVTSAQKNPTAFYLCATSGLYTEAFFGQGTRLTVV.

The V call is TRBV7-3, the J call TRBJ1-3; perhaps TRBD1 as D (5 bases). Trimming cost V 0 bases and J 4 bases, with 7 bases left between them. The germline gives CDR1 SGHTA, CDR2 FQGTGA. The CDR3 has 14 amino acids. The DNA for the CDR3 is TGTGCCAGCAGCTTAACGGGGCGGGGAAACACCATATATTTT. Protein sequence: CASSLTGRGNTIYF.

V is TRBV5-8 and J is TRBJ1-5, with D perhaps TRBD1 (6 bases). The CDR3 covers 15 residues. Germline values: CDR1 SGHTS, CDR2 YDEGEE. The V and J ends lost 4 bases and 7 bases respectively, with 18 bases between them. This chain's CDR3 is CASSPLRGGGQPQHF. The CDR3 nucleotides are TGTGCCAGCAGCCCGCTGAGGGGGGGTGGGCAGCCCCAGCATTTT.

The gene calls are TRBV4-3 and TRBJ1-1, with TRBD1 matching 7 bases. The germline V gene encodes CDR1 LGHNA and CDR2 YSLEER. This CDR3 spans 15 amino acids. With 4 bases clipped from V and 5 bases from J, the junction kept 10 bases outside the gene matches. CDR3 DNA sequence: TGCGCCAGCAGCCGAGCGAGACAGGGTACTACTGAAGCTTTCTTT. This sequence encodes CASSRARQGTTEAFF.

The chain combines TRBV2 with TRBJ2-3; D may be TRBD1 (6 bases). The CDR3 is made up of 15 amino acids. Trimming stripped 4 bases from V and 3 bases from J, with 14 bases between. In germline, CDR1 is SNHLY, CDR2 FYNNEI. Here the CDR3 DNA reads TGTGCCAGCAGTGCTCAGGGGACGGGGACAGATACGCAGTATTTT. It specifies CASSAQGTGTDTQYF.

J is TRBJ1-1 and V is TRBV7-9; D is unclear. Per germline, CDR1 SEHNR and CDR2 FQNEAQ (reference sequence). V lost 0 bases and J 5 bases, leaving 7 bases between the germline ends. The CDR3 has 13 residues. The CDR3 region is CASSLAQFTEAFF. The CDR3 DNA is TGTGCCAGCAGCTTAGCGCAGTTTACTGAAGCTTTCTTT.

The V call is TRBV7-8, the J call TRBJ1-5; D is undetermined. Germline V CDR1 and CDR2: SGHVS, FQNEAQ. This CDR3 is 15 amino acids long. The V end lost 8 bases, the J end lost 4 bases, and 18 bases lay between the germline ends. CDR3 in amino acids: CASDFSLHPNQPQHF. DNA of the CDR3: TGTGCCAGCGACTTTTCCCTCCACCCGAATCAGCCCCAGCATTTT.

The chain joins TRBV27 to TRBJ2-7; a possible D gene is TRBD2 (6 bases). V lost 6 bases and J 1 base, leaving 16 bases between the germline ends. This CDR3 is 15 amino acids long. In germline, CDR1 is MNHEY, CDR2 SMNVEV (reference sequence). CDR3 amino acids: CASRVAGRGSYEQYF. The DNA for the CDR3 is TGTGCCAGCAGGGTCGCGGGACGTGGGTCCTACGAGCAGTACTTC.

This chain connects TRBV6-1 to TRBJ2-5; D is undetermined. This CDR3 comprises 11 residues. Between the trimmed V and J ends, which lost 2 bases and 7 bases, there was a span of 5 bases. CDR1 is MNHNS and CDR2 is SASEGT in the germline V gene. In nucleotides, the CDR3 is TGTGCCAGCAGTGAATACGGGACCCAGTACTTC. Translated: CASSEYGTQYF.

This clone was seen more than once but under ten times. V is TRBV9 and J is TRBJ1-1; D unresolved. V lost 3 bases and J 0 bases, leaving 12 bases between the germline ends. Germline V gene lookup returns CDR1 SGDLS and CDR2 YYNGEE. The CDR3 is made up of 15 amino acids. In nucleotides, the CDR3 is TGTGCCAGCAGCGCCTCGGGGAAATTGAACACTGAAGCTTTCTTT. The encoded protein is CASSASGKLNTEAFF.

The CDR3: CASSAQGTTSYEQYF. The CDR3 DNA sequence: TGTGCCAGCTCGGCCCAGGGGACCACCTCCTACGAGCAGTACTTC. The chain uses TRBV18 and TRBJ2-7; TRBD1 is a possible D gene (6 bases). V was clipped by 6 bases and J by 0 bases, with 15 bases between them. Looked up from germline, CDR1 is KGHSH and CDR2 is LQKENI. The CDR3 consists of 15 residues.

The CDR3 region is CALGWPAGETDTQYF. The CDR3, as DNA: TGTGCCCTTGGTTGGCCGGCGGGAGAAACAGATACGCAGTATTTT. V is TRBV5-3 and J is TRBJ2-3; 7 bases fit TRBD2. TRBV5-3 carries the ORF label, with uncertain function. This CDR3 is 15 amino acids long. J lost 3 bases, V lost 10 bases, and 14 bases had no gene match.

The chain is built from TRBV30 and TRBJ1-1; 7 positions agree with TRBD1. J lost 7 bases, V lost 5 bases, and 16 bases had no gene match. CDR3 length equals 15 residues. CDR1 is GTSNPN and CDR2 is SVGIG in the germline V gene (reference sequence). In DNA form, the CDR3 reads TGTGCCTGGGACCGGGGCCCGGTCCGGGACAGTGAAGCTTTCTTT. Its protein product is CAWDRGPVRDSEAFF.

J is TRBJ2-1 and V is TRBV2; 13 nucleotides agree with TRBD2. The germline V gene encodes CDR1 SNHLY and CDR2 FYNNEI. The CDR3 is made up of 16 amino acids. Trimming took 6 bases from V and 3 from J; bases not matched to a gene: 5. CDR3 sequence reads: CASRGTSGDHYNEQFF. In DNA, the CDR3 is TGTGCCAGCAGAGGGACTAGCGGGGACCACTACAATGAGCAGTTCTTC.

V and J are TRBV4-2 and TRBJ1-4; D unresolved. The CDR3 consists of 14 residues. The V gene's germline CDR1 is LGHNA and CDR2 YNFKEQ. Trimming stripped 0 bases from V and 8 bases from J, with 10 bases between. The CDR3, as DNA: TGTGCCAGCAGCCAAGAAGTGGCAGTGGAAAAACTGTTTTTT. The encoded protein is CASSQEVAVEKLFF.

This chain connects TRBV6-1 to TRBJ2-7; TRBD1 matches at 8 bases. The CDR3 runs to 14 residues. V was pared by 4 bases and J by 2 bases, with 4 bases of the junction left unmatched. Germline loops: CDR1 MNHNS, CDR2 SASEGT. The DNA of the CDR3 is TGTGCCAGCAGTGCTGACAGGGGTCCCTACGAGCAGTACTTC. Protein: CASSADRGPYEQYF.

The rearrangement joins TRBV7-9 to TRBJ1-1; the match to TRBD1 covers 7 bases. After removal of 7 bases from V and 4 bases from J, the junction contained 15 bases not matched to a gene. Germline loops: CDR1 SEHNR, CDR2 FQNEAQ (reference sequence). This CDR3 is built from 16 residues. Here the CDR3 DNA reads TGTGCCAGCACTCCCGGCCATGACAGGGTGCTCACTGAAGCTTTCTTT. Translated, it gives CASTPGHDRVLTEAFF.

Only a few counts were recorded for this clone. The gene calls are TRBV5-8 and TRBJ2-3; 10 bases map to TRBD2. The CDR3 runs 15 residues. Per the germline V gene, CDR1 is SGHTS and CDR2 is YDEGEE. Trimming took 4 bases from V and 1 from J; bases not matched to a gene: 3. The CDR3 coding sequence is TGTGCCAGCAGCAGACTAGCGGGCGGCACAGATACGCAGTATTTT. This codes for CASSRLAGGTDTQYF.

The chain carries TRBV5-1 and TRBJ1-1, with 8 bases identical to TRBD1. V was clipped by 3 bases and J by 3 bases; unmatched bases: 4. CDR1 and CDR2 (germline): SGHRS, YFSETQ. The CDR3 consists of 14 residues. The CDR3 spells CASSYDRGDTEAFF. CDR3 nucleotide sequence: TGCGCCAGCAGCTACGACAGGGGAGACACTGAAGCTTTCTTT.